This entry lists 31 T cell receptor beta chains sequenced from one sample in a study of blood T cell repertoires in COVID-19. Only in-frame clones appear in the TCRdb table, and some are missing; sequencing was by immunoSEQ multiplex PCR. The sample yields roughly 150,000 clones, roughly 85% seen once. The material sequenced was peripheral blood. The source is a woman of 80 years or more with acute or convalescent COVID-19.

The chain carries TRBV12-3 or TRBV12-4 and TRBJ1-2; tentative D call: TRBD1 (6 bases). Trimming pared 8 bases from V and 6 bases from J, leaving 16 bases between. This CDR3 comprises 13 residues. The DNA for the CDR3 is TGTGCCAGCTCTTTCGGGACACGAAATGGCTACACCTTC. Its protein is CASSFGTRNGYTF.

The chain joins TRBV7-2 to TRBJ2-5; maybe TRBD2 (5 bases). This CDR3 is built from 15 residues. The germline CDR1 and CDR2 sequences are SGHTA and FQGNSA. V was trimmed by 3 bases and J by 1 base, leaving 12 bases between them. DNA for the CDR3: TGTGCCAGCAGCTTGTACAGAGGGCCCCAAGAGACCCAGTACTTC. Translating it yields CASSLYRGPQETQYF.

V is TRBV6-2 or TRBV6-3 and J is TRBJ1-5; no clear D gene. Germline values: CDR1 MNHEY, CDR2 SVGEGT. The CDR3 length is 15 residues. Trimming shortened V by 3 bases and J by 5 bases, and 14 bases separated the two germline ends. The CDR3 nucleotides are TGTGCCAGCAGTTATGGAGTCTCACCCGATCAGCCCCAGCATTTT. Translating it yields CASSYGVSPDQPQHF.

The chain carries TRBV5-1 and TRBJ2-3, with 10 nucleotides matching TRBD2. Germline-derived CDR1 and CDR2 are SGHRS and YFSETQ. The CDR3 sequence is 15 residues long. The junction had 2 bases not matched to a gene; V was cut back by 4 bases and J by 0 bases. CDR3 bases: TGCGCCAGCAGCGTGACTAGCGGGAGCACAGATACGCAGTATTTT. Encoded protein: CASSVTSGSTDTQYF.

The V gene is TRBV19, the J gene TRBJ2-3; 13 nucleotides line up with TRBD2. V shed 4 bases and J 7 bases; nucleotides not matched to a gene: 5. The CDR3 totals 15 residues. CDR1 is LNHDA and CDR2 is SQIVND in the germline V gene (reference sequence). The CDR3 loop is CASSTTSGGANTQYF. Written as DNA, the CDR3 is TGTGCCAGTAGTACTACTAGCGGGGGGGCGAATACGCAGTATTTT.

This clone was seen a single time. V gene TRBV6-5 combines with J gene TRBJ1-6, with 7 bases aligning to TRBD1. The germline V gene has CDR1 MNHEY and CDR2 SVGAGI. The ends lost 5 bases at V and 9 bases at J; junction bases unmatched: 7. This CDR3 region has 14 residues. CDR3 protein: CASSRQGKSSPLHF. CDR3 nucleotide sequence: TGTGCCAGCAGTCGACAGGGAAAGAGTTCACCCCTCCACTTT.

About this clone: One junction end does not reproduce the germline sequence, and a read error may be involved. V is TRBV23-1 and J is TRBJ1-5; D is perhaps TRBD1 (6 bases). TRBV23-1 is sorted into the ORF group, with uncertain function. This CDR3 has 17 amino acids. DNA for the CDR3: TGCGCCCGCAGTCCACCCGGGGCAGGGGATAGCAATCAGCCCCAGCATTTT. This sequence encodes CARSPPGAGDSNQPQHF.

The J gene is TRBJ1-2, the V gene TRBV3-1 (or the pseudogene TRBV3-2); 7 bases align to TRBD1. Trimming took 4 bases from V and 7 from J; bases not matched to a gene: 6. The CDR3 is 13 residues long. Per the germline V gene, CDR1 is LGHDT and CDR2 is YNNKEL (reference sequence). The DNA for the CDR3 is TGTGCCAGCAGCCGGGACAGCTATCGTGGCTACACCTTC. Translating it yields CASSRDSYRGYTF.

V usage is TRBV19 and J usage is TRBJ1-4; D is undetermined. The germline V and J ends were trimmed by 10 bases and 7 bases, with 16 bases remaining between them. From germline, CDR1 is LNHDA and CDR2 SQIVND (reference sequence). CDR3 length equals 13 residues. The DNA of the CDR3 is TGTGCCACATCGGGAGGGCATGGTGAAAAACTGTTTTTT. Protein: CATSGGHGEKLFF.

This clone was recorded once. The chain couples TRBV6-2 or TRBV6-3 to TRBJ2-2; the D gene is possibly TRBD1 (5 bases). Germline V gene lookup returns CDR1 MNHEY and CDR2 SVGEGT. V lost 4 bases and J 0 bases, leaving 12 bases between the germline ends. This CDR3 comprises 16 residues. The CDR3 sequence: CASSSYRNANTGELFF. The CDR3 bases are TGTGCCAGCAGTTCCTACAGGAACGCGAACACCGGGGAGCTGTTTTTT.

V and J are TRBV7-6 and TRBJ2-3; weak D call: TRBD1 (6 bases). From germline, CDR1 is SGHVS and CDR2 FNYEAQ. V dropped 0 bases and J dropped 0 bases, with 7 bases sitting between them. This CDR3 contains 15 residues. The CDR3 coding sequence is TGTGCCAGCAGCTTAGCGGACAGTAGCACAGATACGCAGTATTTT. This gives the protein CASSLADSSTDTQYF. Looking up the rest from reference TRBV7-6 and TRBJ2-3 gives the full variable domain: GAGVSQSPRYKVTKRGQDVALRCDPISGHVSLYWYRQALGQGPEFLTYFNYEAQQDKSGLPNDRFSAERPEGSISTLTIQRTEQRDSAMYRCASSLADSSTDTQYFGPGTRLTVL.

This sequence joins TRBV6-5 and TRBJ2-1; 15 bases fit TRBD2. The CDR3 spans 15 residues. After removal of 6 bases from V and 7 bases from J, the junction contained 4 bases not matched to a gene. Germline V CDR1 and CDR2: MNHEY, SVGAGI. The CDR3 loop reads CASRGTSGRRNEQFF. CDR3 DNA sequence: TGTGCCAGCAGGGGGACTAGCGGGAGGAGGAATGAGCAGTTCTTC.

V is TRBV19 and J is TRBJ1-5; D may be TRBD1 (6 bases). This CDR3 has 14 residues. The V gene's germline CDR1 is LNHDA and CDR2 SQIVND (reference sequence). Trimming took off 5 bases at V and 6 bases at J, with 14 bases between the two ends. The CDR3 loop reads CASSPNREGQPQHF. DNA of the CDR3: TGTGCCAGTAGTCCCAACAGGGAAGGTCAGCCCCAGCATTTT.

V and J are TRBV5-4 and TRBJ2-7; TRBD1 aligns across 9 bases. V shed 3 bases, J shed 0 bases, and the junction held 4 bases outside the gene matches. Looked up from germline, CDR1 is SGHNT and CDR2 is YYREEE (reference sequence). This CDR3 region has 15 residues. CDR3 residues: CASSSGQGSSYEQYF. DNA for the CDR3: TGTGCCAGCAGCTCGGGACAGGGAAGCTCCTACGAGCAGTACTTC.

V and J are TRBV7-2 and TRBJ1-1; D remains unclear. The CDR3 is 13 residues long. CDR1 is SGHTA, CDR2 FQGNSA, per germline. The V and J ends lost 2 bases and 5 bases respectively, with 9 bases between them. The CDR3 here is CASSLTDTTEAFF. For the CDR3, the DNA is TGTGCCAGCAGCTTAACCGACACGACTGAAGCTTTCTTT.

This clone was picked up one time. The V call is TRBV7-9, the J call TRBJ1-5, with D tentatively TRBD1 (5 bases). Germline CDR1 reads SEHNR; CDR2 reads FQNEAQ (reference sequence). CDR3 length equals 17 residues. Trimming cost V 5 bases and J 4 bases, with 21 bases left between them. As DNA, the CDR3 is TGTGCCAGCAGCCAAGGAGGGCAGGGTAGGTTAAATCAGCCCCAGCATTTT. Amino acids: CASSQGGQGRLNQPQHF.

This clone was counted only a few times. The V call is TRBV7-8, the J call TRBJ1-5; TRBD1 matches 7 bases. J was trimmed by 4 bases and V by 1 base; bases with no gene match: 1. CDR3 size: 14 residues. Germline CDR1 reads SGHVS; CDR2 reads FQNEAQ. CDR3 DNA: TGTGCCAGCAGCTTAGTGGGACAGAATCAGCCCCAGCATTTT. Its translation is CASSLVGQNQPQHF.

The rearrangement uses TRBV6-2 or TRBV6-3 and TRBJ1-2; D is unresolved. V shed 0 bases and J shed 11 bases, with 16 bases lying between them. The CDR3 has 14 amino acids. CDR1 MNHEY and CDR2 SVGEGT come from the germline V gene. The DNA for the CDR3 is TGTGCCAGCAGTTACTCCACTGCTATTTTGCGGTACACCTTC. Residues: CASSYSTAILRYTF.

This clone was recorded once. The chain carries TRBV3-1 (or the pseudogene TRBV3-2) and TRBJ2-7, with a possible D match to TRBD2 (6 bases). With 1 base removed from V and 3 bases from J, the gap between germline ends came to 10 bases. CDR1 and CDR2 from the germline V gene are LGHDT and YNNKEL (reference sequence). The CDR3 extends over 14 amino acids. The DNA of the CDR3 is TGTGCCAGCAGCCAAGTCCCTAGCGTCTACGAGCAGTACTTC. It translates to CASSQVPSVYEQYF.

V and J are TRBV10-3 and TRBJ1-4, with TRBD1 matching 7 bases. From germline, CDR1 is ENHRY and CDR2 SYGVKD. V was pared by 10 bases and J by 4 bases, with 3 bases of the junction left unmatched. This CDR3 is built from 12 residues. CDR3 region: CATRQGNEKLFF. The CDR3 DNA follows: TGTGCCACCCGACAGGGTAATGAAAAACTGTTTTTT.

The genes are TRBV27 and TRBJ2-2; possible D gene TRBD2, 6 bases. Germline V gene sequence: CDR1 MNHEY, CDR2 SMNVEV (reference sequence). V was pared by 10 bases and J by 1 base, with 16 bases between. This CDR3 is 15 amino acids long. CDR3 bases: TGTGCCACCAATCTCGGGGGAAAGAACACCGGGGAGCTGTTTTTT. This sequence encodes CATNLGGKNTGELFF.

This clone was recorded once. The chain recombines TRBV9 with TRBJ1-1; 8 bases line up with TRBD1. This CDR3 spans 14 amino acids. V shed 2 bases and J 5 bases; nucleotides not matched to a gene: 5. CDR1 and CDR2 from the germline V gene are SGDLS and YYNGEE. DNA for the CDR3: TGTGCCAGCAGCGTTTATGGGACAGGAACTGAAGCTTTCTTT. It translates to CASSVYGTGTEAFF.

The chain links TRBV15 to TRBJ2-3; a weak D match, TRBD2 (7 bases). Germline V CDR1 and CDR2: LNHNV, YYDKDF (reference sequence). The CDR3 runs to 15 residues. V lost 7 bases to trimming and J lost 5 bases, with 19 bases between them. CDR3 nucleotides: TGTGCCACCACCTCAAGGGCGGGGGCGGGAGATACGCAGTATTTT. Translation: CATTSRAGAGDTQYF.

The chain recombines TRBV5-1 with TRBJ1-1; the D is unclear. The CDR3 totals 13 residues. Germline-derived CDR1 and CDR2 are SGHRS and YFSETQ. Trimming took off 1 base at V and 5 bases at J, with 9 bases between the two ends. The CDR3: CASSLRGGTEAFF. For the CDR3, the DNA is TGCGCCAGCAGCTTGCGGGGAGGGACTGAAGCTTTCTTT.

The chain employs TRBV3-1 (or the pseudogene TRBV3-2) and TRBJ1-6; D possibly corresponds to TRBD1 (6 bases). V was shortened by 2 bases and J by 5 bases, with 13 bases between the two germline ends. The length of the CDR3 is 16 residues. Germline-derived CDR1 and CDR2 are LGHDT and YNNKEL (reference sequence). The CDR3 coding sequence is TGTGCCAGCAGCCAATCAGCACAGGGAAATAATTCACCCCTCCACTTT. Its translation is CASSQSAQGNNSPLHF.

The chain is built from TRBV14 and TRBJ1-2; D is uncertain. This CDR3 spans 14 amino acids. V was pared by 0 bases and J by 8 bases, with 13 bases between. The germline CDR1 and CDR2 sequences are SGHDN and FVKESK. The CDR3 here is CASSQDAGGYGYTF. In nucleotides, the CDR3 is TGTGCCAGCAGCCAAGATGCGGGAGGGTACGGCTACACCTTC. Full variable domain (rest looked up from reference TRBV14 and TRBJ1-2): EAGVTQFPSHSVIEKGQTVTLRCDPISGHDNLYWYRRVMGKEIKFLLHFVKESKQDESGMPNNRFLAERTGGTYSTLKVQPAELEDSGVYFCASSQDAGGYGYTFGSGTRLTVV.

The chain carries TRBV14 and TRBJ1-1; D is uncertain. The CDR3 spans 16 residues. Per germline, CDR1 SGHDN and CDR2 FVKESK. The V end was cut by 0 bases, the J end by 1 base, with 12 bases between. The CDR3 loop reads CASSQDWRVRNTEAFF. CDR3 sequence (DNA): TGTGCCAGCAGCCAAGATTGGAGGGTGAGGAACACTGAAGCTTTCTTT.

This CDR3 is CASSPLLNTEAFF. CDR3 bases: TGTGCCAGCTCACCATTACTTAACACTGAAGCTTTCTTT. V is TRBV18 and J is TRBJ1-1; D ambiguous. V lost 2 bases and J lost 2, with 6 bases in between. CDR1 KGHSH and CDR2 LQKENI come from the germline V gene. The CDR3 is 13 amino acids.

V and J are TRBV5-6 and TRBJ1-2; TRBD1 aligns across 9 bases. The trim removed 0 bases at V and 8 bases at J, leaving 5 bases unmatched. This CDR3 is built from 14 residues. Per germline, CDR1 SGHDT and CDR2 YYEEEE. The CDR3 protein is CASSLDGTGLGYTF. DNA for the CDR3: TGTGCCAGCAGCTTGGATGGGACAGGGCTGGGCTACACCTTC.

This clone appeared a few times. CDR3 sequence: CASSFTGPSEKLFF. The CDR3 region has the DNA TGCGCCAGCAGCTTTACAGGTCCGAGTGAAAAACTGTTTTTT. The V and J genes are TRBV5-1 and TRBJ1-4; the D gene is possibly TRBD1 (5 bases). The CDR3 consists of 14 residues. The V gene lost 2 bases and the J gene lost 7 bases, with 12 bases spanning the gap. Germline CDR1 and CDR2: SGHRS and YFSETQ.

The rearrangement uses TRBV2 and TRBJ2-3; the match to TRBD1 covers 9 bases. The germline V gene has CDR1 SNHLY and CDR2 FYNNEI. Losses at the gene ends were 6 bases for V and 2 bases for J; bases not matched to a gene: 3. This CDR3 comprises 14 residues. CDR3 in DNA: TGTGCCAGCAGACGGGACAGGGCCACAGATACGCAGTATTTT. This translates into CASRRDRATDTQYF.